The 6 T cell receptor beta chains below were found in one sample sequenced in a study of CD8 T cells in ankylosing spondylitis. General observations from the study: Within ankylosing spondylitis blood, a TCR beta motif made up of several highly homologous variants appeared to be characteristic.

No antigen has been identified for these receptors. Via MiXCR, TCRdb re-called the 5' RACE reads, giving one row per CDR3 protein. The sample yields about 510,000 distinct CDR3 sequences, approximately 5.3% seen once. Sequences were obtained from blood, either unsorted or a sorted T cell fraction (not recorded which). The source of these receptors is a male donor with ankylosing spondylitis.

There are many counts of this clonotype. The chain has TRBV20-1 and TRBJ1-3; D gene uncertain. Trimming took off 3 bases at V and 2 bases at J, with 17 bases between the two ends. This CDR3 comprises 16 residues. From germline, CDR1 is DFQATT and CDR2 SNEGSKA (reference sequence). Here the CDR3 reads CSASLGMGFAGNTIYF. In DNA form, the CDR3 reads TGCAGTGCTAGCCTGGGAATGGGATTCGCTGGAAACACCATATATTTT.

This clonotype was found many times. The chain recombines TRBV20-1 with TRBJ1-2; unclear D gene. Germline CDR1 DFQATT, CDR2 SNEGSKA (reference sequence). Trimming left V 6 bases short and J 0 bases short, with 11 bases between. The CDR3 runs 13 residues. This CDR3 reads CSAPKRANYGYTF. The CDR3 coding sequence is TGCAGTGCCCCGAAGAGGGCTAACTATGGCTACACCTTC.

This clonotype was recorded many times. The chain combines TRBV29-1 with TRBJ2-3, with D uncertain. Trimming pared 5 bases from V and 4 bases from J, leaving 13 bases between. CDR3 length: 13 residues. Per the germline V gene, CDR1 is SQVTM and CDR2 is ANQGSEA. The CDR3 reads CSVNPHSSDTQYF. In nucleotides, the CDR3 is TGCAGCGTTAACCCCCATAGCTCAGATACGCAGTATTTT.

This clonotype appeared many times. This chain joins TRBV20-1 and TRBJ2-5; D not resolved. From germline, CDR1 is DFQATT and CDR2 SNEGSKA (reference sequence). Trimming removed 2 bases from V and 1 base from J, with 5 bases in between. The CDR3 sequence is 12 residues long. CDR3 DNA: TGCAGTGCTAGATCTGTCCAAGAGACCCAGTACTTC. Protein sequence: CSARSVQETQYF.

Ten or more counts support this clonotype. V gene TRBV29-1 combines with J gene TRBJ1-1, with D uncertain. This CDR3 is built from 12 residues. Germline V gene data show CDR1 as SQVTM and CDR2 as ANQGSEA. V gave up 4 bases and J gave up 4 bases, with 10 bases separating them. The CDR3 loop reads CSVANSLTEAFF. CDR3 nucleotide sequence: TGCAGCGTTGCAAACAGTCTCACTGAAGCTTTCTTT.

This clonotype was observed at least ten times. The V and J genes are TRBV29-1 and TRBJ1-1; the match to TRBD1 covers 9 bases. V lost 6 bases and J lost 4; bases outside the gene matches: 6. This CDR3 region has 13 residues. Germline V CDR1 and CDR2: SQVTM, ANQGSEA. The CDR3 protein is CSVGQGRTTEAFF. CDR3 coding DNA: TGCAGCGTAGGACAGGGGAGGACCACTGAAGCTTTCTTT.